This entry is about one T cell receptor (beta chain). Its antigen specificity is not known. No base qualities exist here, and no much larger clone lies one base off it. Genomic DNA was used for TRB sequencing, which was performed with the immunoSEQ assay at survey resolution or with the hsTCRB kit. Per the source publication's procedure: The immunoSEQ software was used for initial read processing, and the LymphoSeq R package was used for repertoire analyses. Clonality was calculated as 1 minus normalized Shannon entropy, and the Gini coefficient was also calculated for each TRB dataset. Phenotypes of unsorted samples were inferred by mapping TRB sequences from sorted subsets of the recipient or donor onto the same recipient's unsorted samples. In TCRdb, the immuneACCESS table is reduced to in-frame sequences with V and J assigned. These tables do not hold every clone; where another copy was compared, an unresolved V gene accounts for under half, and the others remain unexplained. V, J and clone size were drawn from that table, and D and trimming were deduced from the DNA. In all, the sample holds approximately 40,000 clones, and around 80% of those were seen once. The ten top clones hold roughly 8.1% of the sample.

For CDR1 and CDR2, the germline V gene (reference sequence) lists MNHNY and SVGAGI. V was cut back by 2 bases and J by 0 bases, leaving a gap of 5 bases between them. The CDR3 goes from the cysteine to the phenylalanine over 14 residues. Only the CDR3 region is kept as DNA, spanning 42 bases read in frame from base 1. This entry is derived from a study of T cells after posttransplantation cyclophosphamide listed by TCRdb under 2016. At the level of the whole study: The study tracked T cell repertoire reconstitution by TRB sequencing after myeloablative bone marrow transplantation using posttransplantation cyclophosphamide as GVHD prophylaxis. Samples from some 40 PTCy-treated patients, along with samples from 16 of their related bone marrow donors, underwent antigen receptor sequencing. Blood from all 35 or so PTCy patients with 1-year posttransplant specimens was subjected to TRB sequencing. TRB sequencing was also done on up to about 3 additional blood samples from 2 to 5.2 years after transplant in 3 patients, and on pretransplant blood from a handful of patients. Because TRA and TRB clonality were tightly correlated in roughly 10 samples, subsequent TCR analyses were focused on TRB only. Public TRB sequences were checked against a database of over 3,500 sequences associated with responses to pathogens, tumor antigens, self-antigens and alloantigens. Findings and caveats that apply to the study as a whole: The TRB repertoires of T cells infiltrating skin or the GI tract showed only limited overlap with the TRB repertoires found in blood. Across the roughly 40 patients, TRB clonality was highly associated with recipient CMV seropositivity and CMV reactivation, and diversity with PTCy was similar to that in the CNI/methotrexate controls. At 1-2 months, donor-recipient similarity was low but rose over the first year, and the later blood repertoires were often dominated by donor CD8+ memory clones.

The intended sense of this specimen's treatment or condition label: high-dose cyclophosphamide on days +3 and +4 as single-agent GVHD prophylaxis. Patients in the PTCy group got busulfan and fludarabine conditioning, a marrow graft from a related or unrelated donor, and cyclophosphamide on days +3 and +4. PTCy-treated patients came from a prospective multi-institutional clinical trial. Peripheral blood and bone marrow mononuclear cells were isolated by Ficoll-Hypaque density centrifugation and cryopreserved. CD4+ and CD8+ T cells, including naive and memory subsets, were sorted by FACS on a FACSAria II.

This clonotype was obtained from a female patient in her forties or fifties who received an allogeneic stem cell transplant from a related donor, was CMV-positive, and had no GVHD. After transplantation, some T cells may belong to the graft donor instead of the recipient. The chain is made from TRBV6-6 and TRBJ1-5, with a weak D call of TRBD1 (5 bases match). Sequenced material: CD4+ T cells sorted from blood, taken roughly 250 weeks after a stem cell transplant with posttransplant cyclophosphamide. The bases are TGTGCCAGCAGTTACAGGGGTAGCAATCAGCCCCAGCATTTT. Its protein is CASSYRGSNQPQHF.